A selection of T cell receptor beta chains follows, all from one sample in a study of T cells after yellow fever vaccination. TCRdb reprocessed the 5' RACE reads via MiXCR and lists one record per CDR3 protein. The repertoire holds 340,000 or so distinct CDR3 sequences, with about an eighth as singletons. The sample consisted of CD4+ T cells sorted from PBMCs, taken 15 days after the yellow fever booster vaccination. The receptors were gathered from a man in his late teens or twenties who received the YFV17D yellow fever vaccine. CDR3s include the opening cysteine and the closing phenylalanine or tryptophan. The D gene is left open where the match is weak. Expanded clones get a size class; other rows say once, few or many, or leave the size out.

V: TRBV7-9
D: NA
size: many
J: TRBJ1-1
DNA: TGTGCCAGCAGCTTAGAAGCGAACACTGAAGCTTTCTTT
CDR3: CASSLEANTEAFF

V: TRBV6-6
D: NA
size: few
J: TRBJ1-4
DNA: TGTGCCAGCAGACCACTTGAGGGGATGAGGGAAAAACTGTTTTTT
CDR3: CASRPLEGMREKLFF

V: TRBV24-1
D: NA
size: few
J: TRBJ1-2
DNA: TGTGCCGGGAAGGGATCTAACTATGGCTACACCTTC
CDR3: CAGKGSNYGYTF

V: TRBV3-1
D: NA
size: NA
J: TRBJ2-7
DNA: TGTGCCAGCAGCCAAGTCCGCAGGGCTAAGGACGAGCAGTACTTC
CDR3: CASSQVRRAKDEQYF

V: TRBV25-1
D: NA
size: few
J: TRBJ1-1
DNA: TGTGCCAGCAGTGAAAGTTCAGTGAACACTGAAGCTTTCTTT
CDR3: CASSESSVNTEAFF

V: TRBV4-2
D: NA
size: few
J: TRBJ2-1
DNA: TGTGCCAGCCTTGCGAGAGGAGTGGGGCAGTTCTTC
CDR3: CASLARGVGQFF

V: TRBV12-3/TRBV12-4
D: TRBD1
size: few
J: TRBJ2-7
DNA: TGTGCCAGCAGTTTGGGACAGGGTGTGCAGTACTTC
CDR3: CASSLGQGVQYF

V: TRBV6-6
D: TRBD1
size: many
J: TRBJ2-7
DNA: TGTGCCAGTACAGGGGACTCCTACGAGCAGTACTTC
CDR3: CASTGDSYEQYF

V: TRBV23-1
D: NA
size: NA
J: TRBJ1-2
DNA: TGCGCCAGAGCCGTGGGATCGATGAGACTTGGCTACACCTTC
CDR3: CARAVGSMRLGYTF

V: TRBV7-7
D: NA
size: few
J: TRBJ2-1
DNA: TGTGCCAGCAGCTTGTATGGGGCTTACAATGAGCAGTTCTTC
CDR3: CASSLYGAYNEQFF

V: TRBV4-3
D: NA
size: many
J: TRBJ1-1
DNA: TGCGCCAGCAGCCAAGTCGGCAATCTGAACACTGAAGCTTTCTTT
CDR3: CASSQVGNLNTEAFF

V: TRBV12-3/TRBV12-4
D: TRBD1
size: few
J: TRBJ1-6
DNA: TGTGCCAGCAGTGCAGGGGGCAATACTAATTCACCCCTCCACTTT
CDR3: CASSAGGNTNSPLHF

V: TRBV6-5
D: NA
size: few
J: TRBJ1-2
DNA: TGTGCCAGCCGCCTGCTCACAAGGGGCGCAGGCTATGGCTACACCTTC
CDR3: CASRLLTRGAGYGYTF

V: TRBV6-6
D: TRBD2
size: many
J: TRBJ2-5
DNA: TGTGCCAGCAGTACCACGAGGGCGGGGGGCCAGGAGACCCAGTACTTC
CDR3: CASSTTRAGGQETQYF

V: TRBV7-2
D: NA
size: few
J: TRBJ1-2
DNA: TGTGCCAGCAGCTCTGGGGGGACAACGAACTATGGCTACACCTTC
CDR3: CASSSGGTTNYGYTF

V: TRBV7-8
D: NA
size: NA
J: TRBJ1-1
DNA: TGTGCCAGCAGCTTAGCAGGGGTTGGGAACACTGAAGCTTTCTTT
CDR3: CASSLAGVGNTEAFF

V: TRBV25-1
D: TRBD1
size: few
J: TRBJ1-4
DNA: TGTGCCAGCAGTGAAAGGGGGCGAAATGAAAAACTGTTTTTT
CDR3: CASSERGRNEKLFF

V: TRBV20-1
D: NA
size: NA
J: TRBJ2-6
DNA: TGCAGTGCTAGAAGGTCTGGTCTCTCTGGGGCCAACGTCCTGACTTTC
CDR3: CSARRSGLSGANVLTF

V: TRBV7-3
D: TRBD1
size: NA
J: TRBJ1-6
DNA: TGTGCCAGCAGGGGGACAGGGGGTTCACCCCTCCACTTT
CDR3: CASRGTGGSPLHF

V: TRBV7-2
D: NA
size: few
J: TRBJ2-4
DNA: TGTGCCAGCAGCTTAGGGACTCTAGCTGGGAACATTCAGTACTTC
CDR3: CASSLGTLAGNIQYF

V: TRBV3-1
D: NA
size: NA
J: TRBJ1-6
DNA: TGTGCCAGCAGTGCGGGGGGACGAAATTCACCCCTCCACTTT
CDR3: CASSAGGRNSPLHF

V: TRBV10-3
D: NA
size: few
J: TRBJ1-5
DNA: TGTGCCATCAACGCGGGGATGGGTCAGCCCCAGCATTTT
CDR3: CAINAGMGQPQHF

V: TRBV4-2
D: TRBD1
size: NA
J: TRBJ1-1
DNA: TGTGCCAGCAGCCGATTAGGACAGGGGAAAACTGAAGCTTTCTTT
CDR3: CASSRLGQGKTEAFF

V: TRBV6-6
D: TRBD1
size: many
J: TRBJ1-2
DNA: TGTGCCAGCAGCTTAGACAGGGACGGCTACACCTTC
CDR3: CASSLDRDGYTF

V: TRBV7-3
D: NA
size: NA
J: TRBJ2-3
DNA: TGTGCCAGCAGCCTCTCACTGAACACAGATACGCAGTATTTT
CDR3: CASSLSLNTDTQYF

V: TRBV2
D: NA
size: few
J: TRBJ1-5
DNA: TGTGCCAGCATCAGGGACATTAATCAGCCCCAGCATTTT
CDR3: CASIRDINQPQHF

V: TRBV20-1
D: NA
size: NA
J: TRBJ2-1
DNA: TGCAGTGCCGGAGGGCAGGGAGGCAATGAGCAGTTCTTC
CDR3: CSAGGQGGNEQFF

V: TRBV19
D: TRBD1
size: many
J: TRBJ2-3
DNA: TGTGCCAGTAGCCAGGACAGGGCGAGTACGCAGTATTTT
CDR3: CASSQDRASTQYF

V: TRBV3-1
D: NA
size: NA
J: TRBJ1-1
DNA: TGTGCCAGCAGCCGCCGGGATTGGCCCACTGAAGCTTTCTTT
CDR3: CASSRRDWPTEAFF

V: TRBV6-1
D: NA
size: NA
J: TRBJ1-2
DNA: TGTGCCAGCAGTGAAGCGACGGGGGTTTTTTATGGCTACACCTTC
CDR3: CASSEATGVFYGYTF

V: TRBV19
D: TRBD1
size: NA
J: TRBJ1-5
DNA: TGTGCCAGTAGTATCCACGACAGGGGAGGGGGGGATCAGCCCCAGCATTTT
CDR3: CASSIHDRGGGDQPQHF

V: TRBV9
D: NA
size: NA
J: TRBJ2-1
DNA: TGTGCCAGCAGCGTAGTTTGGGGGGCCGTTAGTGAGCAGTTCTTC
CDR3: CASSVVWGAVSEQFF

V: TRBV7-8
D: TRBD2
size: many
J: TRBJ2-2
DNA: TGTGCCAGCAGCTTTGCGGGGGGTCGTTCGAACACCGGGGAGCTGTTTTTT
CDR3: CASSFAGGRSNTGELFF

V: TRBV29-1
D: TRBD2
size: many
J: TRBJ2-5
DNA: TGCAGCGTTGATCCCCCGGGAGGAAGGGAGACCCAGTACTTC
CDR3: CSVDPPGGRETQYF

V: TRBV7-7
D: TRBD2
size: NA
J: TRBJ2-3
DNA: TGTGCTAGCAGCCCCAGTAGCGGGGCCACAGATACGCAGTATTTT
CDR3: CASSPSSGATDTQYF

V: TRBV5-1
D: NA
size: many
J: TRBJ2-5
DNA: TGCGCCAGCAGCTCGCACAGCCATCCACAAGAGACCCAGTACTTC
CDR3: CASSSHSHPQETQYF

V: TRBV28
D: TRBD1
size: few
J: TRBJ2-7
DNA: TGTGCCAGCAGCTCCGAAACAGGGGGCGGCGAGCAGTACTTC
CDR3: CASSSETGGGEQYF

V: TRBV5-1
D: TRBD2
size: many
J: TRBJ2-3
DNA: TGCGCCAGCAGCACCGGGACTAGCAACACAGATACGCAGTATTTT
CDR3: CASSTGTSNTDTQYF

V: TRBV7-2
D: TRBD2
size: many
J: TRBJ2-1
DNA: TGTGCCAGCAGCTTAGTCGCGGGGGGGCCCTATGAGCAGTTCTTC
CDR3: CASSLVAGGPYEQFF

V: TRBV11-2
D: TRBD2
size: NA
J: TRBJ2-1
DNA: TGTGCCAGCAGCCGGGACCCAGCGGGGGGTGAGCAGTTCTTC
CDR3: CASSRDPAGGEQFF

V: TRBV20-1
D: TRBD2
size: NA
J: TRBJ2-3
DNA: TGCAGTGCTAGAGGGGCTAGCGGGGGTACAGATACGCAGTATTTT
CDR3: CSARGASGGTDTQYF

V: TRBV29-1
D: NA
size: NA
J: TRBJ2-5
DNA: TGCAGCTTTGGACAAGTCCAAGAGACCCAGTACTTC
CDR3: CSFGQVQETQYF

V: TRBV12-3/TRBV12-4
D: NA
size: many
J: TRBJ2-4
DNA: TGTGCCAGCAGTCCGGGGCCAGCCAAAAACATTCAGTACTTC
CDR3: CASSPGPAKNIQYF

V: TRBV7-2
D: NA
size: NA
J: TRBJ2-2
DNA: TGTGCCAGCAGCTTAACGACGGGACACCCGACCGGGGAGCTGTTTTTT
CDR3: CASSLTTGHPTGELFF

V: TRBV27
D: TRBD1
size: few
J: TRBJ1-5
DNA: TGTGCCAGCAGTCCTAGGGACAGGGGGTTTGGCAATCAGCCCCAGCATTTT
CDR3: CASSPRDRGFGNQPQHF

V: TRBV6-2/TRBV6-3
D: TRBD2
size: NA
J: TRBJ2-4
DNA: TGTGCCAGCAGATCTAGCGGACTATCCCTATTAGCCAAAAACATTCAGTACTTC
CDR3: CASRSSGLSLLAKNIQYF

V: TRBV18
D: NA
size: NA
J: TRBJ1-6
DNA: TGTGCCAGCTCACCAATACGGGAAAAAAATTCACCCCTCCACTTT
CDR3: CASSPIREKNSPLHF

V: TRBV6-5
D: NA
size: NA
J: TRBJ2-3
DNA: TGTGCCAGCAGTCCCCGTGGATTCACAGATACGCAGTATTTT
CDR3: CASSPRGFTDTQYF

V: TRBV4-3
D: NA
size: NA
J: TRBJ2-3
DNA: TGCGCCAGCAGCCAAGGGGGGGGCCGGGATACGCAGTATTTT
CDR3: CASSQGGGRDTQYF

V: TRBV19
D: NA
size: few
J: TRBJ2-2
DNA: TGTGCCAGTATGGGCAGATACACCGGGGAGCTGTTTTTT
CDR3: CASMGRYTGELFF

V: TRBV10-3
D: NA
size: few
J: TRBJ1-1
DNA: TGTGCCATCAGTGAGCCAGCTCAGGGGTATGCTTTCTTT
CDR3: CAISEPAQGYAFF

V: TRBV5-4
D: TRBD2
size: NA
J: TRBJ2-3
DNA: TGTGCCAGCAGCTTGGCAAGCGGGGAGTGGGATACGCAGTATTTT
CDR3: CASSLASGEWDTQYF

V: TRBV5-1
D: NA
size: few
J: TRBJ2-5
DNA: TGCGCCAGCAGCTTGGCGGCCAGTACCGAAGAGACCCAGTACTTC
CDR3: CASSLAASTEETQYF

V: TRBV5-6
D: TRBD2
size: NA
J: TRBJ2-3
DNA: TGTGCCAGCAGCCCAGAGTGGGGGACTAGTAGCACAGATACGCAGTATTTT
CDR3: CASSPEWGTSSTDTQYF

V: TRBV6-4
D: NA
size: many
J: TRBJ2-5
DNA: TGTGCCAGCAGTGTTTTGATGGGGGAGACCCAGTACTTC
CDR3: CASSVLMGETQYF

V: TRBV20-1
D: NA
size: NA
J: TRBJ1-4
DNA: TGCTCAGCCGGGGGCCCCCCGGGTGAAAAACTGTTTTTT
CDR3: CSAGGPPGEKLFF

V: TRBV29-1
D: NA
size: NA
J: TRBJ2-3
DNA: TGCAGCGTTGAAACCAGGGTAGGGACAGATACGCAGTATTTT
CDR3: CSVETRVGTDTQYF